Each of the 31 T cell receptor beta chains below was sequenced from the same sample in a study of blood T cell repertoires in COVID-19. Assay used: immunoSEQ multiplex PCR; TCRdb lists only in-frame clones, some missing. The sample shows fewer than 250,000 clones, approximately 91% of them seen only once. Source material: peripheral blood. Every receptor here comes from a man aged 35 to 55 with acute or convalescent COVID-19.

The V and J genes are TRBV9 and TRBJ2-3; the D gene is possibly TRBD2 (5 bases). Germline V CDR1 and CDR2: SGDLS, YYNGEE. Trimming removed 4 bases from V and 0 bases from J, with 9 bases in between. The CDR3 extends over 14 amino acids. The CDR3 bases are TGTGCCAGCAGCCCTGGCGGGAGCACAGATACGCAGTATTTT. Protein product: CASSPGGSTDTQYF.

This clone was seen a handful of times. The V gene is TRBV19, the J gene TRBJ2-5; the match to TRBD1 covers 11 bases. This CDR3 has 17 residues. The V gene's germline CDR1 is LNHDA and CDR2 SQIVND (reference sequence). The ends lost 6 bases at V and 2 bases at J; junction bases unmatched: 11. For the CDR3, the DNA is TGTGCCAGTAGCCGATGGACCGGGACAGGGGGTCAAGAGACCCAGTACTTC. Translation gives CASSRWTGTGGQETQYF.

This chain joins TRBV7-9 and TRBJ1-6; unclear D gene. This CDR3 has 12 residues. Trimming took 1 base from V and 18 from J, leaving 13 bases between them. Germline CDR1 SEHNR, CDR2 FQNEAQ (reference sequence). This chain's CDR3 is CASSLETGGSHF. In DNA, the CDR3 is TGTGCCAGCAGCTTAGAAACGGGAGGTAGCCACTTT.

This chain uses TRBV6-5 with TRBJ1-5; D is ambiguous. Trimming removed 6 bases from V and 4 bases from J, with 13 bases in between. Germline CDR1 MNHEY, CDR2 SVGAGI. This CDR3 is 14 amino acids long. CDR3 in DNA: TGTGCCAGCAGCCCCCGGAGAAGAAATCAGCCCCAGCATTTT. Residues: CASSPRRRNQPQHF.

The chain is built from TRBV2 and TRBJ1-4; D uncertain. Trimming pared 7 bases from V and 7 bases from J, leaving 13 bases between. The CDR3 is made up of 13 amino acids. In germline, CDR1 is SNHLY, CDR2 FYNNEI. The CDR3 is CASTLSPGEKLFF. CDR3 coding DNA: TGTGCCAGCACTCTGTCCCCGGGTGAAAAACTGTTTTTT.

The chain has TRBV6-5 and TRBJ2-3; 9 bases are shared with TRBD2. With V trimmed by 2 bases and J by 1 base, 4 bases remained unmatched. This CDR3 has 16 residues. Germline loops: CDR1 MNHEY, CDR2 SVGAGI. DNA of the CDR3: TGTGCCAGCAGTTACGGTAGCGGGAGAGGCACAGATACGCAGTATTTT. It yields the protein CASSYGSGRGTDTQYF.

V usage is TRBV27 and J usage is TRBJ1-5; TRBD1 agrees at 8 bases. CDR1 MNHEY and CDR2 SMNVEV come from the germline V gene (reference sequence). Trimming cost V 6 bases and J 2 bases; bases outside gene matches: 6. The CDR3 length is 15 residues. Here the CDR3 reads CASRQTGVGNQPQHF. CDR3 coding DNA: TGTGCCAGCAGACAGACAGGGGTGGGCAATCAGCCCCAGCATTTT.

The V gene is TRBV27, the J gene TRBJ1-4; no clear D. Germline V lookup: CDR1 MNHEY, CDR2 SMNVEV (reference sequence). The CDR3 is made up of 15 amino acids. Trimming took 6 bases from V and 0 from J, leaving 11 bases between them. The CDR3 sequence: CASRPESATNEKLFF. In DNA, the CDR3 is TGTGCCAGCAGGCCAGAATCTGCAACTAATGAAAAACTGTTTTTT.

This chain joins TRBV6-2 or TRBV6-3 and TRBJ2-7; 11 bases are shared with TRBD1. CDR3 length equals 15 residues. With 2 bases clipped from V and 3 bases from J, the junction kept 3 bases outside the gene matches. Germline lookup yields CDR1 MNHEY and CDR2 SVGEGT. The CDR3 reads CASSYLGQGVYEQYF. The DNA for the CDR3 is TGTGCCAGCAGTTACCTGGGACAGGGGGTCTACGAGCAGTACTTC.

This sequence joins TRBV28 and TRBJ1-5, with TRBD1 as a possible D gene (5 bases). Germline V lookup: CDR1 MDHEN, CDR2 SYDVKM. Trimming took off 7 bases at V and 5 bases at J, with 15 bases between the two ends. The length of the CDR3 is 14 residues. In nucleotides, the CDR3 is TGTGCCAGCATCCGCGGGACGCTCGATCAGCCCCAGCATTTT. Translated, it gives CASIRGTLDQPQHF. The complete variable domain, with remaining parts taken from reference TRBV28 and TRBJ1-5, reads DVKVTQSSRYLVKRTGEKVFLECVQDMDHENMFWYRQDPGLGLRLIYFSYDVKMKEKGDIPEGYSVSREKKERFSLILESASTNQTSMYLCASIRGTLDQPQHFGDGTRLSIL.

The chain recombines TRBV11-2 with TRBJ1-4, with D uncertain. V lost 2 bases and J lost 5, with 9 bases in between. This CDR3 spans 14 amino acids. Germline CDR1 is SGHAT and CDR2 is FQNNGV. The CDR3 coding sequence is TGTGCCAGCAGCTTAACGGTCAACAATGAAAAACTGTTTTTT. Protein: CASSLTVNNEKLFF.

This chain joins TRBV27 and TRBJ2-1; 13 bases align to TRBD2. This CDR3 is built from 15 residues. With 6 bases clipped from V and 5 bases from J, the junction kept 4 bases outside the gene matches. Germline assignment: CDR1 MNHEY and CDR2 SMNVEV (reference sequence). CDR3 amino acids: CASSYGTSGNNEQFF. CDR3 coding DNA: TGTGCCAGCAGCTACGGGACTAGCGGGAACAATGAGCAGTTCTTC.

This chain connects TRBV5-1 to TRBJ1-1; TRBD1 agrees at 7 bases. After removal of 0 bases from V and 7 bases from J, the junction contained 6 bases not matched to a gene. Per the germline V gene, CDR1 is SGHRS and CDR2 is YFSETQ. This CDR3 is built from 14 residues. The CDR3 region has the DNA TGCGCCAGCAGCTTGGGCCAGGGGGAAGATGAAGCTTTCTTT. Protein sequence: CASSLGQGEDEAFF.

Comments on this clone: The sample contains more than one DNA sequence encoding this CDR3. This chain joins TRBV27 and TRBJ2-2; tentative D call: TRBD1 (5 bases). The CDR3 is made up of 14 amino acids. V was clipped by 8 bases and J by 1 base, with 11 bases between them. Looked up from germline, CDR1 is MNHEY and CDR2 is SMNVEV (reference sequence). The CDR3: CASSLQGNTGELFF. Here the CDR3 DNA reads TGTGCCAGCTCGTTGCAGGGGAACACCGGGGAGCTGTTTTTT.

This chain uses TRBV19 with TRBJ1-2, with D perhaps TRBD1 (5 bases). The V gene's germline CDR1 is LNHDA and CDR2 SQIVND (reference sequence). The CDR3 totals 14 residues. Trimming shortened V by 5 bases and J by 4 bases, and 14 bases separated the two germline ends. The CDR3 reads CASSPRQGPYGYTF. The CDR3 DNA is TGTGCCAGTAGTCCCCGGCAGGGTCCCTATGGCTACACCTTC. The whole variable domain, filled in from reference TRBV19 and TRBJ1-2, reads DGGITQSPKYLFRKEGQNVTLSCEQNLNHDAMYWYRQDPGQGLRLIYYSQIVNDFQKGDIAEGYSVSREKKESFPLTVTSAQKNPTAFYLCASSPRQGPYGYTFGSGTRLTVV.

The chain couples TRBV11-1 to TRBJ2-6; no firm D call. V lost 4 bases and J 3 bases, leaving 4 bases between the germline ends. The CDR3 has 13 amino acids. In germline, CDR1 is SGHAT, CDR2 FQDESV (reference sequence). CDR3 DNA: TGTGCCAGCAGCTCGTATGGGGCCAACGTCCTGACTTTC. Translation: CASSSYGANVLTF.

The DNA of the CDR3 is TGCGCCAGCAGCTTGGTGGGACAGGACTACGAGCAGTACTTC. Amino acids: CASSLVGQDYEQYF. V usage is TRBV5-1 and J usage is TRBJ2-7; 8 bases map to TRBD1. The CDR3 extends over 14 amino acids. Germline lookup yields CDR1 SGHRS and CDR2 YFSETQ. Unmatched junction bases numbered 2, after V lost 0 bases and J lost 3 bases.

A single count supports this clone. The chain uses TRBV7-9 and TRBJ2-7; TRBD2 agrees at 8 bases. The CDR3 has 14 amino acids. The V and J ends lost 8 bases and 3 bases, in that order; junction bases with no gene match: 9. The germline V gene encodes CDR1 SEHNR and CDR2 FQNEAQ (reference sequence). CDR3 nucleotide sequence: TGTGCCAGCTGCGGGGGGCAGGATTTCTACGAGCAGTACTTC. Amino acid sequence: CASCGGQDFYEQYF.

This sequence joins TRBV7-9 and TRBJ2-1; D remains ambiguous. The CDR3 length is 15 residues. Germline CDR1 SEHNR, CDR2 FQNEAQ (reference sequence). The V end lost 2 bases, the J end lost 0 bases, and 8 bases lay between the germline ends. Here the CDR3 DNA reads TGTGCCAGCAGCTTATCCCAGGTCTCCTACAATGAGCAGTTCTTC. It codes for CASSLSQVSYNEQFF.

The chain joins TRBV7-9 to TRBJ2-5; tentative D call: TRBD2 (6 bases). Germline CDR1 is SEHNR and CDR2 is FQNEAQ (reference sequence). V was cut by 5 bases and J by 1 base, with 14 bases left in between. The CDR3 spans 15 residues. Here the CDR3 reads CASSEAAGGQETQYF. CDR3 DNA: TGTGCCAGCAGCGAAGCAGCCGGGGGCCAAGAGACCCAGTACTTC.

The chain combines TRBV5-1 with TRBJ2-6, with 9 bases fitting TRBD1. From germline, CDR1 is SGHRS and CDR2 YFSETQ. The CDR3 loop spans 18 amino acids. After removal of 3 bases from V and 0 bases from J, the junction contained 7 bases not matched to a gene. In nucleotides, the CDR3 is TGCGCCAGCAGCTGGCCGGGACAGGGCTTCTCTGGGGCCAACGTCCTGACTTTC. Protein product: CASSWPGQGFSGANVLTF.

The chain joins TRBV6-5 to TRBJ2-1, with 10 bases that match TRBD2. Unmatched junction bases numbered 5, after V lost 0 bases and J lost 6 bases. CDR1 MNHEY and CDR2 SVGAGI come from the germline V gene. The CDR3 totals 16 residues. This chain's CDR3 is CASSYSLAGGFNEQFF. The CDR3 DNA is TGTGCCAGCAGTTACTCCTTAGCGGGGGGATTCAATGAGCAGTTCTTC.

This clone was seen a single time. The gene calls are TRBV15 and TRBJ1-5; 10 positions agree with TRBD1. With V trimmed by 0 bases and J by 6 bases, 2 bases remained unmatched. Germline CDR1 reads LNHNV; CDR2 reads YYDKDF (reference sequence). The CDR3 spans 15 residues. The CDR3 region is CATSRERDRGQPQHF. Written as DNA, the CDR3 is TGTGCCACCAGCAGAGAAAGGGACAGGGGTCAGCCCCAGCATTTT.

This sequence joins TRBV10-1 and TRBJ2-4, with 7 nucleotides matching TRBD2. The V and J ends lost 4 bases and 8 bases, in that order; junction bases with no gene match: 14. Germline CDR1 WNHNN, CDR2 SYGVQD (reference sequence). CDR3 length equals 16 residues. Here the CDR3 DNA reads TGCGCCAGCAGTGTGGGCCACCTCGGGGGAGGGGACATTCAGTACTTC. Translated, it gives CASSVGHLGGGDIQYF.

This clone was seen a handful of times. J is TRBJ2-5 and V is TRBV27; 8 bases line up with TRBD1. The CDR3 covers 16 residues. Germline-derived CDR1 and CDR2 are MNHEY and SMNVEV (reference sequence). V lost 5 bases and J lost 4; bases outside the gene matches: 12. The CDR3 region is CASSRRTGSEAETQYF. The CDR3 DNA is TGTGCCAGCAGTCGGCGGACAGGGAGTGAGGCAGAGACCCAGTACTTC.

This rearrangement joins TRBV27 to TRBJ2-7; D gene uncertain. Germline V gene sequence: CDR1 MNHEY, CDR2 SMNVEV (reference sequence). This CDR3 region has 12 residues. V was trimmed by 5 bases and J by 0 bases, leaving 5 bases between them. CDR3 bases: TGTGCCAGCAGTCCCAGCTCCTACGAGCAGTACTTC. Amino acid sequence: CASSPSSYEQYF.

The V call is TRBV5-1, the J call TRBJ2-1; 10 nucleotides match TRBD2. J gave up 9 bases and V 0 bases, and 9 bases lay outside the gene matches. The CDR3 is made up of 16 amino acids. CDR1 is SGHRS, CDR2 YFSETQ, per germline. The CDR3 protein is CASSLEAQAGGREQFF. The CDR3 DNA follows: TGCGCCAGCAGCTTGGAGGCCCAAGCGGGGGGGCGTGAGCAGTTCTTC. Combining the CDR3 with reference TRBV5-1 and TRBJ2-1 gives the whole variable domain KAGVTQTPRYLIKTRGQQVTLSCSPISGHRSVSWYQQTPGQGLQFLFEYFSETQRNKGNFPGRFSGRQFSNSRSEMNVSTLELGDSALYLCASSLEAQAGGREQFFGPGTRLTVL.

The rearrangement uses TRBV7-6 and TRBJ2-5; 7 nucleotides agree with TRBD1. The CDR3 length is 15 residues. Trimming cost V 3 bases and J 4 bases; bases outside gene matches: 8. CDR1 and CDR2 (germline): SGHVS, FNYEAQ. The DNA for the CDR3 is TGTGCCAGCAGCTTTGGGAAGGGGGCTCCAGAGACCCAGTACTTC. Its protein product is CASSFGKGAPETQYF.

This sequence joins TRBV9 and TRBJ2-1; tentative D call: TRBD2 (5 bases). Trimming removed 3 bases at V and 12 bases at J, with 10 bases between. The CDR3 length is 11 residues. CDR1 is SGDLS and CDR2 is YYNGEE in the germline V gene. Written as DNA, the CDR3 is TGTGCCAGCAGCGCGGACTCAGGGCAGTTCTTC. This translates into CASSADSGQFF.

V usage is TRBV2 and J usage is TRBJ2-7; TRBD1 agrees at 7 bases. The CDR3 covers 13 residues. Germline trimming cut 9 bases from V and 3 bases from J; bases unmatched to any gene: 8. Germline values: CDR1 SNHLY, CDR2 FYNNEI. The DNA for the CDR3 is TGTGCCAGTCAATCCGGGACAGTCTACGAGCAGTACTTC. Translating gives CASQSGTVYEQYF.

This clone was recorded a few times. The rearrangement uses TRBV2 and TRBJ1-2; D may be TRBD1 (6 bases). The V and J ends lost 7 bases and 7 bases respectively, with 19 bases between them. Per the germline V gene, CDR1 is SNHLY and CDR2 is FYNNEI. The CDR3 is 14 amino acids. The CDR3 DNA follows: TGTGCCAGCATCCCGGCCCGGGGGGCTGCTGGCTACACCTTC. It is translated as CASIPARGAAGYTF.